One sample yielded the 5 T cell receptor beta chains listed below, sequenced in a study of beta chain features in type 1 diabetes. General observations from the study: All four CD4+ subsets of Type 1 diabetes patients contained TCRB CDR3s that were moderately but significantly shorter.

The study reverse transcribed the entire isolated RNA, so it sequenced expressed TCRB transcripts. Using immunoSEQ multiplex PCR, the repertoire was profiled, and TCRdb retains in-frame clones only, with some absent. This table holds some 160,000 clones, around 9% found once. What these receptors recognize is not known. Sequenced: central memory CD4+ T cells from blood. All receptors derive from a woman in her thirties with type 1 diabetes.

This clone appeared a few times. V gene TRBV27 combines with J gene TRBJ2-7; possible D gene TRBD2, 6 bases. CDR3 length: 14 amino acids. Germline-derived CDR1 and CDR2 are MNHEY and SMNVEV (reference sequence). V lost 6 bases, J lost 4 bases, and 16 bases lay in between. CDR3 DNA sequence: TGTGCCAGCAGATATAACCGGGACTCTTACGAGCAGTACTTC. Translating it yields CASRYNRDSYEQYF.

This clone was counted only a few times. As DNA, the CDR3 is TGTGCCTGGAGGAAAACAGGGAACGCCTACGAGCAGTACTTC. Translation gives CAWRKTGNAYEQYF. The rearrangement uses TRBV30 and TRBJ2-7; possible D gene TRBD1, 6 bases. The V gene's germline CDR1 is GTSNPN and CDR2 SVGIG (reference sequence). The CDR3 is 14 amino acids. V dropped 3 bases and J dropped 2 bases, with 14 bases sitting between them.

This rearrangement joins TRBV7-9 to TRBJ1-2, with D perhaps TRBD1 (5 bases). Trimming pared 5 bases from V and 0 bases from J, leaving 16 bases between. The CDR3 consists of 16 residues. The germline CDR1 and CDR2 sequences are SEHNR and FQNEAQ (reference sequence). CDR3 residues: CASSLGPGRANYGYTF. In nucleotides, the CDR3 is TGTGCCAGCAGCCTGGGGCCGGGTAGAGCTAACTATGGCTACACCTTC.

This clone was counted between two and nine times. V gene TRBV6-5 combines with J gene TRBJ2-7; perhaps TRBD1 as D (6 bases). The CDR3 is 16 residues long. CDR1 is MNHEY and CDR2 is SVGAGI in the germline V gene. The ends were cut back, 4 bases at V and 4 bases at J, with 20 bases in the middle. The DNA for the CDR3 is TGTGCCAGCAGTTTCAGACCGACAGGAATCCGATACGAGCAGTACTTC. As protein: CASSFRPTGIRYEQYF.

As to this clone: Other nucleotide sequences in the sample specify the same CDR3. J is TRBJ1-5 and V is TRBV19; 11 positions match TRBD1. The V gene end was trimmed by 5 bases and the J gene end by 5 bases; junction bases not matched to a gene: 2. This CDR3 region has 14 residues. Germline V gene sequence: CDR1 LNHDA, CDR2 SQIVND (reference sequence). The CDR3 DNA follows: TGTGCCAGTAGTGGGACAGGGGGGCATCAGCCCCAGCATTTT. Protein product: CASSGTGGHQPQHF. The full variable domain, rest sourced from reference TRBV19 and TRBJ1-5, is DGGITQSPKYLFRKEGQNVTLSCEQNLNHDAMYWYRQDPGQGLRLIYYSQIVNDFQKGDIAEGYSVSREKKESFPLTVTSAQKNPTAFYLCASSGTGGHQPQHFGDGTRLSIL.